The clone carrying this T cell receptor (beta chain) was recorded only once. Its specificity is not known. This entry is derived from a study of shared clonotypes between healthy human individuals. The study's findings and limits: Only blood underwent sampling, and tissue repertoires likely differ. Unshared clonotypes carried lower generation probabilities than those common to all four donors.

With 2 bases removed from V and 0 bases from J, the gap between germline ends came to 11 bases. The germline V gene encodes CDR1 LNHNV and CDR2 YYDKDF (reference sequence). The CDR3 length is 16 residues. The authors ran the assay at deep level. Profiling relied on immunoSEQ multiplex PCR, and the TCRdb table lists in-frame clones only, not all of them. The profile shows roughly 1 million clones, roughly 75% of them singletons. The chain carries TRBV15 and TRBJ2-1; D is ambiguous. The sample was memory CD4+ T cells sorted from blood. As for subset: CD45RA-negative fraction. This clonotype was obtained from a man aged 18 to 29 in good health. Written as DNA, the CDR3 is TGTGCCACCAGCAGACCACCTCAAAGCTCCTACAATGAGCAGTTCTTC. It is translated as CATSRPPQSSYNEQFF.